This T cell receptor (beta chain) is from a study of beta chain features in type 1 diabetes listed by TCRdb under 2018. In terms of the full investigation: No differences in mean age, gender distribution, total cell number or subset yield were found between patients and healthy donors. A total of roughly 100 million sorted cells were examined across all samples, and RNA yield correlated strongly with the number of cells per subset. The study compared the TCRB repertoires of sorted circulating CD4+ T cell subsets in recently diagnosed type 1 diabetes patients with those in matched healthy donors. Regulatory and stem cell-like memory subsets were obtained from only 8 patients and roughly 8 healthy donors, while naive and central memory subsets were obtained from all 28 donors. Paper-wide results and their limitations: Sequencing cDNA rather than genomic DNA could over-represent highly expressing activated cells, although activation and CD3 levels did not differ between groups. Type 1 diabetes patients showed a moderate but significant shortening of TCRB CDR3 length in all four CD4+ subsets. At VDJ recombination sites, patients with type 1 diabetes made fewer insertions and deleted more nucleotides, a pattern implying thymic rearrangement abnormalities. Only small numbers of individuals were included in the HLA sub-analyses, which left unresolved whether HLA type had any influence on TCRB rearrangement. Shorter templates might have been favored by PCR, but patient and control samples were amplified and corrected together, so both groups would have been affected equally by any skew. Naive, central memory and regulatory TCRB repertoires appeared more similar among patients than among healthy donors.

At the junction V is shortened by 6 bases and J by 1 base, with 12 bases in between. The germline V gene specifies SGHAT as CDR1 and FQNNGV as CDR2. The CDR3 runs 15 amino acids, cysteine and phenylalanine included. Only the CDR3 portion is preserved as DNA: 45 bases, with reading frame beginning at the first base. The entire amount of isolated RNA was reverse transcribed using the High Capacity cDNA Reverse Transcription Kit, so the sequenced TCRB transcripts were expressed ones. Deep immunoSEQ sequencing was performed on naive, central memory and regulatory T cell samples, with an average of about 3.57 million total reads per sample. After sorted cells were lysed in RLT buffer, RNA was extracted with DNase-treated RNeasy Micro or Mini kits, with the choice depending on cell number. To prevent cross-contamination, every cell subset was processed on its own, while patient and healthy donor samples were processed together. Using the immunoSEQ multiplex PCR, TCRB sequences were amplified from cDNA into 87-bp fragments spanning the CDR3 region. The amplicons were sequenced using the Illumina HiSeq platform. The study's own analysis went as follows. Synthetic template baselines were used to correct PCR bias computationally, reads within Hamming distance 2 were collapsed together, and singletons that could not be merged were discarded. By aligning reads against IMGT, V, D and J genes, CDR3 length, and insertions or deletions at six rearrangement sites were assigned. Clonotype counts were normalized to sorted cell number within each subset before computing true diversity and Gini coefficients with the tcR R package. The overlap coefficient, calculated on TCRB nucleotide sequences, was used to quantify repertoire sharing. As a proxy for the pre-selection repertoire, out-of-frame TCRB sequences from naive cells were analyzed. TCRdb provides this immuneACCESS table in a form limited to in-frame rearrangements. Some clones are lacking; in checked studies, under half of them reflect an unresolved V gene, and why the rest are absent is not known. D and trimming come from the DNA, and the V and J calls and clone size come from that table. The sample records under 900,000 clones, about a sixth of which are singletons. The leading ten clones occupy 0.02% to 0.025% of the sample.

Each donor gave one peripheral blood draw, roughly 110 mL on average, collected into heparinised tubes. A BD FACSAria II was used to sort naive, central memory, regulatory and stem cell-like memory CD4+ T cells with a panel that included CD45RO, CCR7, CD25, CD127, CD95 and CD27. All sorted populations exceeded 95% purity. PBMCs were separated immediately by Lymphoprep density gradient centrifugation and were stained directly, without being cultured. So that batch effects would be minimized, each experiment stained and sorted samples in pairs, pairing one healthy donor with one patient. On this clone: Its antigen is still unknown. Base qualities are missing; no much larger clone stands one base away.

The sample consisted of naive CD4+ T cells from blood. This sample's cell subset or site label indicates: true naive CD4+ T cells. The sequence came from a young woman in good health. The receptor chain draws on TRBV11-2 and TRBJ2-2; TRBD1 might be the D gene, on 5 matching bases. The encoded CDR3 is CASRVRVGNTGELFF. The bases read TGTGCCAGCAGAGTCAGGGTCGGGAACACCGGGGAGCTGTTTTTT.